The 17 T cell receptor beta chains in this list originate from one sample, sequenced in a study of cytomegalovirus exposure and HLA in healthy donors. It was with 60 Vbeta and 13 Jbeta primers that the PCR ran. This table comes from immunoSEQ multiplex PCR, and its TCRdb copy is limited to in-frame clones, with some not included. Its listing shows 160,000 or so clones. Sequences were obtained from PBMCs. Every receptor here comes from a man aged 25 to 40 in good health and CMV-seronegative.

The chain combines TRBV9 with TRBJ1-2, with 9 bases lining up with TRBD1. J was trimmed by 6 bases and V by 4 bases; bases with no gene match: 13. The CDR3 sequence is 16 residues long. Germline V CDR1 and CDR2: SGDLS, YYNGEE. The CDR3 nucleotides are TGTGCCAGCAGCACAAACAGGGGGCACGGTTTCGATGGCTACACCTTC. Translated: CASSTNRGHGFDGYTF.

In the case of this clone: The junction differs from germline at one of its ends, possibly a read error. The chain links TRBV18 to TRBJ1-1; maybe TRBD1 (5 bases). This CDR3 comprises 15 residues. Per the germline V gene, CDR1 is KGHSH and CDR2 is LQKENI. Here the CDR3 DNA reads TGTGCCAGCTCGCGTCGACTCGGGGGGAACATTGAAGCTTTCTTT. The encoded protein is CASSRRLGGNIEAFF.

The chain combines TRBV2 with TRBJ1-1; D unresolved. Trimming shortened V by 6 bases and J by 1 base, and 12 bases separated the two germline ends. CDR3 length: 14 amino acids. CDR1 SNHLY and CDR2 FYNNEI come from the germline V gene. The CDR3: CASSASTQNTEAFF. The CDR3 DNA is TGTGCCAGCAGCGCATCAACACAGAACACTGAAGCTTTCTTT.

This chain connects TRBV7-2 to TRBJ1-1; D might be TRBD1 (6 bases). The CDR3 has 16 residues. Germline lookup yields CDR1 SGHTA and CDR2 FQGNSA. The V end was cut by 1 base, the J end by 10 bases, with 22 bases between. Here the CDR3 reads CASSLDLGGGGLRAFF. The CDR3 bases are TGTGCCAGCAGCTTAGATCTGGGGGGAGGGGGGCTCAGAGCTTTCTTT.

V usage is TRBV9 and J usage is TRBJ2-4; D might be TRBD1 (5 bases). The CDR3 has 15 amino acids. V shed 4 bases and J shed 0 bases, with 11 bases lying between them. Germline CDR1 is SGDLS and CDR2 is YYNGEE. The CDR3 loop is CASSPSGQAKNIQYF. The CDR3 DNA is TGTGCCAGCAGCCCTTCCGGACAAGCCAAAAACATTCAGTACTTC.

This chain uses TRBV7-6 with TRBJ2-3; D call uncertain. This CDR3 is 13 amino acids long. The germline V and J ends were trimmed by 5 bases and 6 bases, with 12 bases remaining between them. Germline V gene lookup returns CDR1 SGHVS and CDR2 FNYEAQ. The CDR3: CASSLRSLDTQYF. CDR3 bases: TGTGCCAGCAGCCTCCGGAGTCTCGATACGCAGTATTTT. The entire variable domain, with the rest obtained from reference TRBV7-6 and TRBJ2-3, is as follows: GAGVSQSPRYKVTKRGQDVALRCDPISGHVSLYWYRQALGQGPEFLTYFNYEAQQDKSGLPNDRFSAERPEGSISTLTIQRTEQRDSAMYRCASSLRSLDTQYFGPGTRLTVL.

V is TRBV27 and J is TRBJ2-7, with TRBD2 identical over 9 bases. The trim removed 6 bases at V and 3 bases at J, leaving 6 bases unmatched. In germline, CDR1 is MNHEY, CDR2 SMNVEV (reference sequence). CDR3 size: 14 residues. The CDR3 region has the DNA TGTGCCAGCAGCCTGAAGACTAGCGGCTACGAGCAGTACTTC. Its protein product is CASSLKTSGYEQYF.

J is TRBJ2-5 and V is TRBV5-1; 7 bases map to TRBD2. The germline CDR1 and CDR2 sequences are SGHRS and YFSETQ. The CDR3 loop spans 17 amino acids. V was clipped by 2 bases and J by 1 base; unmatched bases: 11. CDR3 residues: CASSFPSAGNFQETQYF. The CDR3 nucleotides are TGCGCCAGCAGCTTTCCTTCAGCGGGAAATTTCCAAGAGACCCAGTACTTC.

The chain links TRBV11-3 to TRBJ2-5; 8 bases agree with TRBD1. The CDR3 covers 14 residues. The trim removed 5 bases at V and 2 bases at J, leaving 4 bases unmatched. The germline V gene has CDR1 SGHNT and CDR2 YENEEA. The CDR3: CASSGDRPQETQYF. The DNA of the CDR3 is TGTGCCAGCAGCGGGGACAGGCCTCAAGAGACCCAGTACTTC.

The chain uses TRBV5-1 and TRBJ1-4; 7 bases line up with TRBD1. The length of the CDR3 is 15 residues. Germline V gene sequence: CDR1 SGHRS, CDR2 YFSETQ. The J segment lost 8 bases and the V segment lost 0 bases, leaving 7 bases of the junction unmatched. This chain's CDR3 is CASSLGQGIQEKLFF. CDR3 bases: TGCGCCAGCAGCTTGGGACAGGGAATACAAGAAAAACTGTTTTTT.

The chain is built from TRBV4-2 and TRBJ1-2; possibly TRBD1 for D (6 bases). V was clipped by 0 bases and J by 5 bases, with 13 bases between them. Germline CDR1 is LGHNA and CDR2 is YNFKEQ. The CDR3 totals 15 residues. CDR3 region: CASSQDLRTEYGYTF. CDR3 sequence (DNA): TGTGCCAGCAGCCAAGATCTAAGGACAGAGTATGGCTACACCTTC.

This sequence joins TRBV11-3 and TRBJ2-6; the D is unclear. The CDR3 runs to 15 residues. Germline V gene data show CDR1 as SGHNT and CDR2 as YENEEA. V dropped 2 bases and J dropped 0 bases, with 5 bases sitting between them. The CDR3 DNA is TGTGCCAGCAGCTTACACGGCTCTGGGGCCAACGTCCTGACTTTC. Translating gives CASSLHGSGANVLTF.

The V and J genes are TRBV7-2 and TRBJ2-7, with 8 positions matching TRBD1. CDR1 and CDR2 from the germline V gene are SGHTA and FQGNSA. The CDR3 totals 13 residues. J lost 2 bases, V lost 4 bases, and 1 base had no gene match. CDR3: CASSWDRTYEQYF. In DNA, the CDR3 is TGTGCCAGCAGCTGGGACAGGACCTACGAGCAGTACTTC.

The rearrangement links TRBV6-4 to TRBJ2-6, with D possibly matching TRBD1 (5 bases). Trimming stripped 6 bases from V and 0 bases from J, with 12 bases between. Germline V lookup: CDR1 MRHNA, CDR2 SNTAGT. The CDR3 extends over 16 amino acids. Written as DNA, the CDR3 is TGTGCCAGCAGGGACACCAGGTTCTCTGGGGCCAACGTCCTGACTTTC. Amino acids: CASRDTRFSGANVLTF.

The rearrangement uses TRBV28 and TRBJ2-3; maybe TRBD1 (5 bases). The CDR3 has 11 amino acids. The germline V gene encodes CDR1 MDHEN and CDR2 SYDVKM. The ends were cut back, 10 bases at V and 10 bases at J, with 15 bases in the middle. The CDR3 protein is CAIQGPLAQYF. CDR3 coding DNA: TGTGCCATCCAGGGCCCCTTAGCGCAGTATTTT.

CDR3 DNA: TGTGCCAGCAGCCGGGACAACTACGAGCAGTACTTC. Protein: CASSRDNYEQYF. The rearrangement links TRBV4-2 to TRBJ2-7; the D gene is possibly TRBD1 (6 bases). The CDR3 is 12 amino acids. V lost 4 bases and J lost 3, with 7 bases in between. The germline V gene encodes CDR1 LGHNA and CDR2 YNFKEQ.

This chain joins TRBV7-6 and TRBJ2-7; 10 bases align to TRBD1. V gave up 5 bases and J gave up 5 bases; unmatched junction bases: 3. CDR1 and CDR2 (germline): SGHVS, FNYEAQ. This CDR3 comprises 13 residues. The CDR3 sequence: CASSRTGGNEQYF. DNA for the CDR3: TGTGCCAGCAGCCGGACAGGGGGTAACGAGCAGTACTTC.